The 14 T cell receptor beta chains below come from one sample, sequenced in a study of prognosis after radiotherapy for stage I lung cancer. The study amplified the TCR beta CDR3 region from genomic DNA. This amplification was carried out by two rounds of multiplex PCR. Amplification during the initial PCR round employed primers specific to each TRBV and TRBJ gene. TCRdb fed the multiplex PCR reads into MiXCR, producing one record per CDR3 protein. The profile shows 20,000 to 25,000 distinct CDR3 sequences, approximately 35% of them singletons. The source was PBMCs, collected before or after stereotactic body radiation therapy (not recorded which). Source of these receptors: a donor at least 50 years old with non-small cell lung cancer.

The rearrangement links TRBV6-1 to TRBJ2-1; D is ambiguous. This CDR3 is built from 14 residues. Germline V gene sequence: CDR1 MNHNS, CDR2 SASEGT. Trimming cost V 5 bases and J 10 bases, with 18 bases left between them. In nucleotides, the CDR3 is TGTGCCAGCAGTAACCGGTACAGTGGTAAGGAGCAGTTCTTC. Protein: CASSNRYSGKEQFF.

Turning to this clonotype: This may be a read error, as it is one base from a much larger clone. The V gene is TRBV18, the J gene TRBJ1-1, with D maybe TRBD1 (5 bases). This CDR3 has 13 amino acids. Looked up from germline, CDR1 is KGHSH and CDR2 is LQKENI. CDR3 region: CANSPGSNTEAFF. CDR3 coding DNA: TGTGCCAACTCACCAGGGTCGAACACTGAAGCTTTCTTT.

There are many counts of this clonotype. The rearrangement links TRBV6-2 or TRBV6-3 to TRBJ2-1; no clear D. Germline V gene lookup returns CDR1 MNHEY and CDR2 SVGEGT. V was clipped by 2 bases and J by 6 bases, with 5 bases between them. There are 12 residues in the CDR3. The CDR3 nucleotides are TGTGCCAGCAGTTACGGGTCCAATGAGCAGTTCTTC. Translation gives CASSYGSNEQFF.

Points on this clonotype: Since a far larger clone is one base different, this is likely a read error. The CDR3 protein is CASMHRDRGMHRYTF. In nucleotides, the CDR3 is TGTGCCAGCATGCACCGGGACAGGGGTATGCATCGCTACACCTTC. The chain employs TRBV12-3 or TRBV12-4 and TRBJ1-2, with TRBD1 matching over 10 bases. The CDR3 is 15 residues long. J lost 9 bases, V lost 7 bases, and 14 bases had no gene match.

This clonotype occurred many times. The chain combines TRBV20-1 with TRBJ1-1; D call uncertain. V shed 3 bases and J shed 0 bases, with 8 bases lying between them. The CDR3 is 13 residues long. Germline values: CDR1 DFQATT, CDR2 SNEGSKA (reference sequence). CDR3 sequence: CSASTQMNTEAFF. DNA of the CDR3: TGCAGTGCTAGCACCCAGATGAACACTGAAGCTTTCTTT.

Ten or more counts support this clonotype. The chain combines TRBV6-2 or TRBV6-3 with TRBJ1-5; D is unclear. V dropped 6 bases and J dropped 6 bases, with 15 bases sitting between them. CDR3 size: 14 residues. Germline CDR1 and CDR2: MNHEY and SVGEGT. The CDR3 loop reads CASRDPGLAQPQHF. The DNA of the CDR3 is TGTGCCAGCAGAGACCCGGGGTTGGCTCAGCCCCAGCATTTT.

This clonotype was recorded at least ten times. This sequence joins TRBV5-5 and TRBJ1-6; a weak D match, TRBD1 (6 bases). CDR1 is SGHKS, CDR2 YYEKEE, per germline (reference sequence). The germline V and J ends were trimmed by 3 bases and 7 bases, with 11 bases remaining between them. The CDR3 loop spans 14 amino acids. CDR3 sequence reads: CASSSGTLNSPLHF. CDR3 nucleotides: TGTGCCAGCAGCTCCGGGACACTGAATTCACCCCTCCACTTT.

This clonotype was seen many times. The chain couples TRBV29-1 to TRBJ2-7; TRBD1 agrees at 7 bases. The CDR3 extends over 11 amino acids. V gave up 7 bases and J gave up 3 bases; unmatched junction bases: 3. Germline CDR1 and CDR2: SQVTM and ANQGSEA. This CDR3 reads CSAGDSYEQYF. The CDR3 coding sequence is TGCAGCGCAGGGGACAGCTACGAGCAGTACTTC.

This clonotype was detected many times. The chain carries TRBV11-2 and TRBJ1-6, with a tentative D call TRBD1 (5 bases). CDR1 is SGHAT and CDR2 is FQNNGV in the germline V gene. The length of the CDR3 is 14 residues. The V end was cut by 1 base, the J end by 7 bases, with 8 bases between. The CDR3 DNA reads TGTGCCAGCAGCTTAGGGGGGGGGAATTCACCCCTCCACTTT. As protein: CASSLGGGNSPLHF.

In its sample, this clonotype ranks as large (0.1 to 1%). V usage is TRBV12-5 and J usage is TRBJ2-5; 9 bases agree with TRBD1. The junction had 7 bases not matched to a gene; V was cut back by 4 bases and J by 4 bases. Germline values: CDR1 LGHNT, CDR2 FRNRAP. The CDR3 extends over 15 amino acids. CDR3 protein: CASGSGDRVGETQYF. The CDR3 DNA reads TGTGCTAGTGGTTCCGGGGACAGGGTGGGAGAGACCCAGTACTTC.

This clonotype was seen repeatedly, ten times or more. This rearrangement joins TRBV7-9 to TRBJ1-1, with D possibly matching TRBD1 (5 bases). V gave up 2 bases and J gave up 7 bases, with 8 bases separating them. Germline V CDR1 and CDR2: SEHNR, FQNEAQ (reference sequence). CDR3 length: 12 amino acids. The DNA for the CDR3 is TGTGCCAGCAGCTTATCCCAGGGTGAAGCTTTCTTT. This encodes CASSLSQGEAFF.

At least ten counts were recorded for this clonotype. This chain connects TRBV20-1 to TRBJ2-1; 9 nucleotides align to TRBD2. The V gene end was trimmed by 6 bases and the J gene end by 12 bases; junction bases not matched to a gene: 6. Germline-derived CDR1 and CDR2 are DFQATT and SNEGSKA (reference sequence). The CDR3 totals 11 residues. Written as DNA, the CDR3 is TGCAGTGCGGACAGCGGGAGGCGGCAGTTCTTC. Amino acid sequence: CSADSGRRQFF.

This clonotype has a count of ten or more. V usage is TRBV2 and J usage is TRBJ1-2; D is possibly TRBD1 (5 bases). The V end was cut by 6 bases, the J end by 4 bases, with 24 bases between. Per the germline V gene, CDR1 is SNHLY and CDR2 is FYNNEI. The CDR3 runs 17 residues. The CDR3 DNA reads TGTGCCAGCAGCCCTCTGGTACCAGGGAGGCGGGTCTATGGCTACACCTTC. This sequence encodes CASSPLVPGRRVYGYTF.

Ten or more counts support this clonotype. The gene calls are TRBV5-1 and TRBJ2-3; TRBD1 aligns across 9 bases. Germline V gene data show CDR1 as SGHRS and CDR2 as YFSETQ. V gave up 2 bases and J gave up 0 bases; unmatched junction bases: 4. This CDR3 is built from 16 residues. This chain's CDR3 is CASSLQGATSTDTQYF. As DNA, the CDR3 is TGCGCCAGCAGCTTACAGGGGGCAACTAGCACAGATACGCAGTATTTT.